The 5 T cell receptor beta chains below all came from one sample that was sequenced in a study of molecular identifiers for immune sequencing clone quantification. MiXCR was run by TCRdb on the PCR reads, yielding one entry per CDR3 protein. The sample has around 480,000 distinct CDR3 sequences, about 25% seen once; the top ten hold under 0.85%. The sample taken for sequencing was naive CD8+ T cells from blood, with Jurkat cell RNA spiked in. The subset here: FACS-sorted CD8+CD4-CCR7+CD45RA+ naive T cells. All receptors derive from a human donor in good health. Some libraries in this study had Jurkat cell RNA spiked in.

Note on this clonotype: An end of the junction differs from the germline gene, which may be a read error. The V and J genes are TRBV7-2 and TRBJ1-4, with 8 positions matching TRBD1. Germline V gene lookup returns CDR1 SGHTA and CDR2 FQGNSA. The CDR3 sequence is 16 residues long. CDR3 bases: TGTGCCAGCAGCTCCACGACAGGGGCCACGGGTGAAAACCTGTTTTTT. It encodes CASSSTTGATGENLFF. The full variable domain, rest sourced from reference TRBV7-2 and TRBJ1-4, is GAGVSQSPSNKVTEKGKDVELRCDPISGHTALYWYRQSLGQGLEFLIYFQGNSAPDKSGLPSDRFSAERTGGSVSTLTIQRTQQEDSAVYLCASSSTTGATGENLFFGSGTQLSVL.

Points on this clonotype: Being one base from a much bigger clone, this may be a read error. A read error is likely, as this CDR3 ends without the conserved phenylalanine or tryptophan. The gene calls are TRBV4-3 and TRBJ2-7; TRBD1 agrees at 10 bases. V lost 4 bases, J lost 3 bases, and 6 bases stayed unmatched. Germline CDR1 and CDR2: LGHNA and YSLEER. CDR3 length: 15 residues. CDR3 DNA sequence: TGCGCCAGCAGCCCCGGACAGGGGGACTTCTACGAGCAGTACCTC. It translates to CASSPGQGDFYEQYL.

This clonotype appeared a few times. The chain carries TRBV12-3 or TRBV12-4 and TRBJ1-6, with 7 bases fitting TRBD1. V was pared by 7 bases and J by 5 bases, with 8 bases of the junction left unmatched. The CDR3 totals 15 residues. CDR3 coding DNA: TGTGCCAGCAAAGGTATCACAGGGGATAATTCACCCCTCCACTTT. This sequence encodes CASKGITGDNSPLHF.

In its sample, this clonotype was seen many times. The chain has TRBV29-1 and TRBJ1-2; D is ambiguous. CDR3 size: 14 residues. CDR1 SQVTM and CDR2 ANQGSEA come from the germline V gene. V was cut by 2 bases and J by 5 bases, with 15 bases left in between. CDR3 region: CSVEWRGRLYGYTF. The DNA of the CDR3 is TGCAGCGTTGAATGGCGCGGGAGGTTATATGGCTACACCTTC.

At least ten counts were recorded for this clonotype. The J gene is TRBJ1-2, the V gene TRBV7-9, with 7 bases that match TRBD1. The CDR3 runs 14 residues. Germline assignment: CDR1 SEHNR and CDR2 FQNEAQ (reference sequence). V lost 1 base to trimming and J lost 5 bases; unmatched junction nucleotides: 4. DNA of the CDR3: TGTGCCAGCAGCTTAGGGACAGGAGCTTATGGCTACACCTTC. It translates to CASSLGTGAYGYTF.